Included here is one TCR beta chain sequence, with context. This record comes from a study of control samples from healthy donors and cancer patients. The table came from immunoSEQ multiplex PCR; TCRdb's copy has only in-frame clones and leaves some out. The table lists approximately 28,000 clones, roughly 91% of them singletons. The sequence came from a man aged 45-65 years with lung cancer. What was sequenced was PBMCs.

CDR3 residues: CASSLSTVAKNIQYF. The DNA for the CDR3 is TGCGCCAGCAGCTTGTCTACAGTAGCCAAAAACATTCAGTACTTC. The chain uses TRBV5-1 and TRBJ2-4; no reliable D call. The CDR3 is made up of 15 amino acids. With 1 base removed from V and 0 bases from J, the gap between germline ends came to 8 bases. Germline V CDR1 and CDR2: SGHRS, YFSETQ.